This T cell receptor beta chain was sequenced in a study of blood T cell repertoires in COVID-19. Germline CDR1 reads LNHDA; CDR2 reads SQIVND (reference sequence). Trimming cost V 0 bases and J 1 base; bases outside gene matches: 10. The CDR3 covers 19 residues. Clones were read by immunoSEQ multiplex PCR, and TCRdb kept only the in-frame ones, dropping some. The sample has 250,000 or so clones, roughly nine tenths seen once; the top ten hold 1.2%. Enrollees, about 18 to 95 years old, lived in 24 US areas. Cohort placement rested on clinical history that participants reported themselves. This chain connects TRBV19 to TRBJ2-2, with 8 nucleotides matching TRBD1. Sequencing was performed on PBMCs or T cells enriched from blood (not recorded which). The source of this sequence is a human donor in a cohort exposed to, infected with or recovered from COVID-19 (not recorded which). The donor label of this sample is uncertain. The CDR3 sequence: CASSIEGRGLLLNTGELFF. The CDR3 nucleotides are TGTGCCAGTAGTATAGAGGGCAGGGGGCTCCTTCTGAACACCGGGGAGCTGTTTTTT.